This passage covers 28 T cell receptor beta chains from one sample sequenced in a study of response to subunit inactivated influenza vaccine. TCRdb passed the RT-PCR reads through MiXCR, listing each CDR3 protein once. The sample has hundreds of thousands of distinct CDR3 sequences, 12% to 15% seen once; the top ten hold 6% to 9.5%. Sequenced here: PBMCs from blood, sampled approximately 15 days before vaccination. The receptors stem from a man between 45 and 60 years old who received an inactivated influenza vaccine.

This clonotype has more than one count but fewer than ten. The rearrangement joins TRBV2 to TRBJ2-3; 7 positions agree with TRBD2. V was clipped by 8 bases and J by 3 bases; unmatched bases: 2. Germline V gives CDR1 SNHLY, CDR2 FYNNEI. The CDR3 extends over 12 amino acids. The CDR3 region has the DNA TGTGCCAGCCGGCGGGAGACAGATACGCAGTATTTT. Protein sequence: CASRRETDTQYF. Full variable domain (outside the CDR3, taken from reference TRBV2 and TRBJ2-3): EPEVTQTPSHQVTQMGQEVILRCVPISNHLYFYWYRQILGQKVEFLVSFYNNEISEKSEIFDDQFSVERPDGSNFTLKIRSTKLEDSAMYFCASRRETDTQYFGPGTRLTVL.

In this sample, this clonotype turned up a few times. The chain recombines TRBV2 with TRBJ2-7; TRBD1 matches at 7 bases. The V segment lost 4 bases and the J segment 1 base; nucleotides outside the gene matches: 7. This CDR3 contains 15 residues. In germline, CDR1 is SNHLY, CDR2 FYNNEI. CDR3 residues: CASSADNRGSYEQYF. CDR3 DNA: TGTGCCAGCAGTGCTGATAACAGGGGATCCTACGAGCAGTACTTC.

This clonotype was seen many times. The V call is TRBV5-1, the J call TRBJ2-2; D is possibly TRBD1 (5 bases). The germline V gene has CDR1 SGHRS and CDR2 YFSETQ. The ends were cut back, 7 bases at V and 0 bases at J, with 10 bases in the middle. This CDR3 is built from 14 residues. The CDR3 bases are TGCGCCAGCGAAGGACACTCGAACACCGGGGAGCTGTTTTTT. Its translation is CASEGHSNTGELFF.

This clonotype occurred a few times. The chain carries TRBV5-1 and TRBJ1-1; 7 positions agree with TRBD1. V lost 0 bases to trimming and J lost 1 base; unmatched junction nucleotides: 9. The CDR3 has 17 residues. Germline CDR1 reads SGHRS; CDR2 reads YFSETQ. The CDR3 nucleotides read TGCGCCAGCAGCTTGGTTTTCCGTCGGACAGGGAACACTGAAGCTTTCTTT. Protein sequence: CASSLVFRRTGNTEAFF.

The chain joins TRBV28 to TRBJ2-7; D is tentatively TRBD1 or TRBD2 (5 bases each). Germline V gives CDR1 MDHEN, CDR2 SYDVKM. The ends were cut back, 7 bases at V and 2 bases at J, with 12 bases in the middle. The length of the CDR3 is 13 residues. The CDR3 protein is CASKVRGPYEQYF. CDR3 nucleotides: TGTGCCAGCAAGGTCCGGGGCCCCTACGAGCAGTACTTC.

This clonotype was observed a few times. CDR3 loop: CSATPPALRYEQYF. The CDR3 DNA sequence: TGCAGTGCTACCCCCCCGGCACTTAGATACGAGCAGTACTTC. The V and J genes are TRBV20-1 and TRBJ2-7; D is undetermined. There are 14 residues in the CDR3. In germline, CDR1 is DFQATT, CDR2 SNEGSKA (reference sequence). V lost 4 bases and J 4 bases, leaving 17 bases between the germline ends.

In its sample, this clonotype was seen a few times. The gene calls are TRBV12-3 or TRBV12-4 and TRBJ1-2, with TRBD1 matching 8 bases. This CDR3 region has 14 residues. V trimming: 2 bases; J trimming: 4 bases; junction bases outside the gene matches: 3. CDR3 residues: CASSLQGASYGYTF. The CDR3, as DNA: TGTGCCAGCAGTTTACAGGGGGCCAGCTATGGCTACACCTTC.

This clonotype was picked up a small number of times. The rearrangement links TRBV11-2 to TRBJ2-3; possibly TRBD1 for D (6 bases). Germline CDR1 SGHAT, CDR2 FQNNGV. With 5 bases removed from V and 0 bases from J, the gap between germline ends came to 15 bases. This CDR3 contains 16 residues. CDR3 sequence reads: CASSTVGQGSTDTQYF. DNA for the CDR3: TGTGCCAGCAGCACCGTGGGGCAGGGGAGCACAGATACGCAGTATTTT.

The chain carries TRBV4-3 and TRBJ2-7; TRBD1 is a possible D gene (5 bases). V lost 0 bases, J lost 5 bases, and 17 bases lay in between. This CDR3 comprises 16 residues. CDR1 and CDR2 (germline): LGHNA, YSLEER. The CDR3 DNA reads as TGCGCCAGCAGCCAAGATCGAACAGGCGCTCTCCACGAGCAGTACTTC. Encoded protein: CASSQDRTGALHEQYF.

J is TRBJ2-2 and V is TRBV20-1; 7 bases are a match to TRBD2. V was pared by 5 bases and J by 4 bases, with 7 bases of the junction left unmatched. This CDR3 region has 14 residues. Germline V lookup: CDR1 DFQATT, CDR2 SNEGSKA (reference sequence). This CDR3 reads CSAVTGGSTGELFF. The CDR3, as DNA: TGCAGTGCTGTCACAGGCGGGAGCACCGGGGAGCTGTTTTTT.

The CDR3 loop reads CASSQKGGGLYEQYF. The CDR3 region has the DNA TGTGCCAGCAGCCAGAAGGGCGGGGGTCTCTACGAGCAGTACTTC. The genes are TRBV7-9 and TRBJ2-7; the match to TRBD2 covers 7 bases. V gave up 5 bases and J gave up 3 bases; unmatched junction bases: 10. From germline, CDR1 is SEHNR and CDR2 FQNEAQ (reference sequence). The CDR3 has 15 residues.

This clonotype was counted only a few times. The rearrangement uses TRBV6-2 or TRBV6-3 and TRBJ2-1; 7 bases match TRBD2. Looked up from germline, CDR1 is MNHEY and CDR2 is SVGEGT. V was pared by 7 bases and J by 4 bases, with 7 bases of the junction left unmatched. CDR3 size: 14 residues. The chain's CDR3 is CASTLTGGYNEQFF. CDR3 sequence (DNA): TGTGCCAGCACTCTAACGGGGGGATACAATGAGCAGTTCTTC.

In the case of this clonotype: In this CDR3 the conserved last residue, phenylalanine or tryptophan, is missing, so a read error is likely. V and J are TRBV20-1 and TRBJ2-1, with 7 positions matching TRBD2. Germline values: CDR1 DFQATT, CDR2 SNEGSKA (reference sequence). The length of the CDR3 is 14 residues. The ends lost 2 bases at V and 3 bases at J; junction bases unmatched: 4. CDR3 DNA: TGCAGTGCTAGACCGACTAGCAGCTACAATGAGCAGTTCTTG. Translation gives CSARPTSSYNEQFL.

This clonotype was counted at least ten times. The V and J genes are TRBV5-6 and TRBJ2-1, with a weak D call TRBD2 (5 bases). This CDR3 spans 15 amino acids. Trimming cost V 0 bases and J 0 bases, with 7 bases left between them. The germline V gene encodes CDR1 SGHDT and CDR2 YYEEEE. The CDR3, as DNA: TGTGCCAGCAGCTTGGACGGGGACTCCTACAATGAGCAGTTCTTC. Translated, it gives CASSLDGDSYNEQFF.

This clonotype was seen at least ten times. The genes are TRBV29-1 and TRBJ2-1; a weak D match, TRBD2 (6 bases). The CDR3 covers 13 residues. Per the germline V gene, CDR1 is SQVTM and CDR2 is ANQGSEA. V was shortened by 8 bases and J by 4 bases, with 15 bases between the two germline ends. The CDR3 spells CSSSGGTYNEQFF. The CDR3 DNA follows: TGCAGCTCCAGTGGGGGGACTTACAATGAGCAGTTCTTC.

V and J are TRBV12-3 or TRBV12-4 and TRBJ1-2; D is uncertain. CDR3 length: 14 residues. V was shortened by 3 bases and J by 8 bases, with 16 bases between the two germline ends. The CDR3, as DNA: TGTGCCAGCAGTTTCGGAGCCGCCCCCTCCGGCTACACCTTC. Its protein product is CASSFGAAPSGYTF.

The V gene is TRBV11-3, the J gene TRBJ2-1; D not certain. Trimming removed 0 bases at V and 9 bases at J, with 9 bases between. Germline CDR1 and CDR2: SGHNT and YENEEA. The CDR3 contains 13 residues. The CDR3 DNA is TGTGCCAGCAGCTTAGACGGGCCCCGTGAGCAGTTCTTC. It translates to CASSLDGPREQFF.

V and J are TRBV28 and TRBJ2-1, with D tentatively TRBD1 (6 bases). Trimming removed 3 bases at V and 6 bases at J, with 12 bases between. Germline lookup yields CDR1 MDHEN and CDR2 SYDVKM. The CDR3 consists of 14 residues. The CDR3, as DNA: TGTGCCAGCAGTTTCCAGGGGCGCCCCAATGAGCAGTTCTTC. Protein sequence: CASSFQGRPNEQFF. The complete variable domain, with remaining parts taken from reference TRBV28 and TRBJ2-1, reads DVKVTQSSRYLVKRTGEKVFLECVQDMDHENMFWYRQDPGLGLRLIYFSYDVKMKEKGDIPEGYSVSREKKERFSLILESASTNQTSMYLCASSFQGRPNEQFFGPGTRLTVL.

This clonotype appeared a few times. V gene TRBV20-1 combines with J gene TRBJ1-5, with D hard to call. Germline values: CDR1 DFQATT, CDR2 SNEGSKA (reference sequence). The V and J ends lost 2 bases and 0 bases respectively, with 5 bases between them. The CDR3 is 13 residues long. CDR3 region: CSARQNSNQPQHF. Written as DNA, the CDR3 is TGCAGTGCTAGACAGAATAGCAATCAGCCCCAGCATTTT.

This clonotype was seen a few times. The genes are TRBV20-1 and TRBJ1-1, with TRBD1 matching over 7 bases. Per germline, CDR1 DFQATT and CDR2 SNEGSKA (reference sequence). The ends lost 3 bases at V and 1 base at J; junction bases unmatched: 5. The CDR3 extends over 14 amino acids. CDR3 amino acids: CSARTAGGNTEAFF. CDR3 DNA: TGCAGTGCTAGGACAGCAGGGGGGAACACTGAAGCTTTCTTT.

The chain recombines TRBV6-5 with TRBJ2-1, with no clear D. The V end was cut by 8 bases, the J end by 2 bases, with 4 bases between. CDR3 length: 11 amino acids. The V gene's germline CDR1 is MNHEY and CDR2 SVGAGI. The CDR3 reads CASGAYNEQFF. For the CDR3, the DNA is TGTGCCAGCGGCGCCTACAATGAGCAGTTCTTC.

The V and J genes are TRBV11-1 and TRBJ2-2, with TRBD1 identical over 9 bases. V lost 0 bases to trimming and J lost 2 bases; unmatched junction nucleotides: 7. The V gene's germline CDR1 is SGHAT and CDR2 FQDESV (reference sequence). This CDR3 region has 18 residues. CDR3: CASSLATGGSPNTGELFF. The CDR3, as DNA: TGTGCCAGCAGCTTAGCTACAGGGGGCTCGCCAAACACCGGGGAGCTGTTTTTT.

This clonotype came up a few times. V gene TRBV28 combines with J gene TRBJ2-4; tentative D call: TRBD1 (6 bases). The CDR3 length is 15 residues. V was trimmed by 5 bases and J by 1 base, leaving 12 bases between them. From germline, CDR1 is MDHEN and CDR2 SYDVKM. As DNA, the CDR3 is TGTGCCAGCAGTCGAACAGGGCACGCCAAAAACATTCAGTACTTC. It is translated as CASSRTGHAKNIQYF.

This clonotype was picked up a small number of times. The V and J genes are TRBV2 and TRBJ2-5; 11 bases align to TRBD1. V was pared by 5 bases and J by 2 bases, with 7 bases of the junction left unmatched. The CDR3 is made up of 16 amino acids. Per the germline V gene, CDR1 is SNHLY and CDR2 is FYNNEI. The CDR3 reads CASSKGTGGPQETQYF. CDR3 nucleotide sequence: TGTGCCAGCAGTAAAGGGACAGGGGGTCCTCAAGAGACCCAGTACTTC.

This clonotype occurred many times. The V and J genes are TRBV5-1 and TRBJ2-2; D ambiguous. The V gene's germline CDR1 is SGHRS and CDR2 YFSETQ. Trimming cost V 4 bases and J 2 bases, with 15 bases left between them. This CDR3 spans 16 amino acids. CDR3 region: CASSPAHLLNTGELFF. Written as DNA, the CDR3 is TGCGCCAGCAGCCCGGCTCACCTCTTAAACACCGGGGAGCTGTTTTTT.

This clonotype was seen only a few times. Here the CDR3 reads CASSLGASTQYF. In nucleotides, the CDR3 is TGTGCCAGCAGCTTAGGGGCGTCGACGCAGTATTTT. The chain links TRBV7-9 to TRBJ2-3; D is unresolved. The ends were cut back, 1 base at V and 9 bases at J, with 8 bases in the middle. The length of the CDR3 is 12 residues. From germline, CDR1 is SEHNR and CDR2 FQNEAQ (reference sequence).

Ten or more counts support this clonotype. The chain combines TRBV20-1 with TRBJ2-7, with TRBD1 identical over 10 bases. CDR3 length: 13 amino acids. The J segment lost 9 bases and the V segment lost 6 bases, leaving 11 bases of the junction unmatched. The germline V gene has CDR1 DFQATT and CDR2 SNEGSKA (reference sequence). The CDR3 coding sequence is TGCAGTGCACCGGGGACAGGGGTTTCCGGGCAGTACTTC. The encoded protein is CSAPGTGVSGQYF.

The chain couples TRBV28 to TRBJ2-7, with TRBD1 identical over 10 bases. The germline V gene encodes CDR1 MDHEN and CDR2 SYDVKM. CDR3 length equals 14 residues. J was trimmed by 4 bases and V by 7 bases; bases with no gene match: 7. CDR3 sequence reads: CASKQTGGLYEQYF. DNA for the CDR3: TGTGCCAGCAAACAGACAGGGGGCTTGTACGAGCAGTACTTC.